This TCR beta chain was identified during a study of T cell responses to AZD1222 COVID-19 vaccine. Clones were read by immunoSEQ multiplex PCR, and TCRdb kept only the in-frame ones, dropping some. The sample includes roughly 77,000 clones, 90% of them seen just once. Germline values: CDR1 SGHAT, CDR2 FQNNGV. V gave up 5 bases and J gave up 5 bases; unmatched junction bases: 9. The length of the CDR3 is 16 residues. The sequence was obtained from an adult in good health. The J gene is TRBJ2-5, the V gene TRBV11-2, with TRBD2 matching 12 bases. Material: peripheral blood, obtained on day 0 of AZD1222 vaccination. CDR3 loop: CASSPSGGAMWETQYF. The CDR3 DNA sequence: TGTGCCAGCAGCCCTAGCGGGGGGGCGATGTGGGAGACCCAGTACTTC.